This TCR beta chain was captured in a study of beta chain features in type 1 diabetes. Overall study results and limits: Naive, central memory and Treg TCRB repertoires seemed to resemble each other more closely in patients than they did in healthy donors.

Of the isolated RNA, all was reverse transcribed, and so the sequenced material was expressed TCRB transcripts. Only in-frame clones appear in the TCRdb table, and some are missing; sequencing was by immunoSEQ multiplex PCR. The sample holds about 270,000 clones, roughly 13% seen once. CDR1 and CDR2 (germline): LGHNT, FRNRAP. This CDR3 region has 13 residues. With 9 bases removed from V and 7 bases from J, the gap between germline ends came to 15 bases. On this clone: Its cognate antigen is unknown.

Sequenced input: naive CD4+ T cells from blood. This receptor was taken from a middle-aged woman in good health. The rearrangement links TRBV12-5 to TRBJ1-4, with no clear D. CDR3 sequence (DNA): TGTGCTAGCAAGTTCTCCAGCGGTGAAAAACTGTTTTTT. As protein: CASKFSSGEKLFF.